This T cell receptor beta chain appears in the sequencing data of a study of T cell repertoires in cytomegalovirus infection. The wider study: As its CMV epitopes, the study selected recently identified HLA-C-restricted and well-studied HLA-B-restricted targets.

One entry per CDR3 protein, called by TCRdb with MiXCR from the reads. This sample has 400,000 to 600,000 distinct CDR3 sequences, with about 42% found just once. Germline loops: CDR1 MNHEY, CDR2 SMNVEV (reference sequence). CDR3 length: 14 residues. V was clipped by 7 bases and J by 5 bases; unmatched bases: 5. This clonotype has only a few counts. What it recognizes is unknown. Study-wide results and limits: People with CMV and the relevant HLA were identified by cumulative public TCR beta family frequency.

V gene TRBV27 combines with J gene TRBJ1-6; 7 bases map to TRBD1. The receptor was isolated from a human donor in good health (CMV status not recorded). Some clones in this sample may be carry-over from other donors' samples. Here the sequenced sample was cultured PBMCs, taken from culture after CMV antigen stimulation. For the CDR3, the DNA is TGTGCCAGCACCTCGGGACAGAATAATTCACCCCTCCACTTT. Translating gives CASTSGQNNSPLHF.